This T cell receptor (beta chain) was recovered during a study of cytomegalovirus exposure and HLA in healthy donors. The study ran its PCR with 60 Vbeta and 13 Jbeta primers. Data came from immunoSEQ multiplex PCR; TCRdb stores just in-frame clones and leaves some out. The sample holds 210,000 or so clones, over 75% seen once. Study-level points and caveats: High specificity and sensitivity for cytomegalovirus status were reported for the classifier. Most TCR beta V segments were productive about 87% or about 30% of the time in an earlier analysis. Most likely, a cluster of highly shared sequence variants arose as a sequencing artifact. When analyzed later, a missense DCLRE1C variant was found to be linked to TCR beta V- and J-gene trimming.

As regards this clone: Its antigen remains unidentified.

The clonotype originates from a girl aged 2-10 years in good health and CMV-seronegative. Specimen: PBMCs.

The CDR3 loop is CASSRTGATYNEQFF. The CDR3 bases are TGTGCCAGCAGCAGAACAGGGGCGACCTACAATGAGCAGTTCTTC. The chain recombines TRBV2 with TRBJ2-1; 7 nucleotides line up with TRBD1. The CDR3 covers 15 residues. CDR1 is SNHLY and CDR2 is FYNNEI in the germline V gene. The ends lost 6 bases at V and 2 bases at J; junction bases unmatched: 7.